The 5 T cell receptor beta chains given below trace back to one sample, sequenced in a study of post-analysis software for immune sequencing data. Study results and caveats: TRBV segments more frequent in patients than in controls numbered several and included TRBV5-6, TRBV5-1 and TRBV20-1.

TCR beta cDNA libraries had unique molecular identifiers. TCRdb ran MiXCR on the PCR reads and lists one entry per CDR3 protein. The sample contains just over 250,000 distinct CDR3 sequences, 36% of which appear only once. The antigens for these receptors are not known. Sequencing input: blood. Receptors originate from a girl between 10 and 17 years old with multiple sclerosis.

At least ten counts were recorded for this clonotype. V is TRBV21-1 and J is TRBJ2-3; the D call of TRBD2 is as the table states it, not checked on the DNA. TRBV21-1 is designated a pseudogene. The CDR3 has 20 residues. The CDR3 sequence is CASSNLSRLAGGSSTDTQYF. DNA for the CDR3: TGTGCCAGCAGCAACCTGTCGCGACTAGCGGGGGGTTCTAGCACAGATACGCAGTATTTT.

In this sample, this clonotype turned up a few times. The chain links TRBV6-6 to TRBJ1-3; tentatively, D is TRBD1 (6 bases). The CDR3 is 17 residues long. Trimming removed 1 base from V and 1 base from J, with 14 bases in between. CDR1 is MNHNY, CDR2 SVGAGI, per germline (reference sequence). The CDR3 loop is CASSYLTGLHSGNTIYF. CDR3 nucleotides: TGTGCCAGCAGTTACTTGACAGGTTTACATTCTGGAAACACCATATATTTT.

There are a few counts of this clonotype. A read error may be the cause here, since a much bigger clone is one base away. The V call is TRBV11-2, the J call TRBJ2-4, with D maybe TRBD1 (5 bases). V was clipped by 2 bases and J by 7 bases, with 12 bases between them. Germline CDR1 reads SGHAT; CDR2 reads FQNNGV. The CDR3 is 14 amino acids. CDR3 sequence: CASSLQAGRNIQYF. In DNA form, the CDR3 reads TGTGCCAGCAGCTTACAGGCAGGGCGGAACATTCAGTACTTC.

This clonotype was seen at least ten times. The V gene is TRBV2, the J gene TRBJ1-6; TRBD1 agrees at 9 bases. The V and J ends lost 9 bases and 7 bases, in that order; junction bases with no gene match: 13. In germline, CDR1 is SNHLY, CDR2 FYNNEI. The CDR3 runs to 16 residues. In nucleotides, the CDR3 is TGTGCCAGTCGTCCCGGGACAGGGAACCTAAATTCACCCCTCCACTTT. Its translation: CASRPGTGNLNSPLHF.

The table lists this clonotype with many counts. The V call is TRBV27, the J call TRBJ1-2; 8 bases are a match to TRBD1. CDR3 length equals 14 residues. Germline CDR1 is MNHEY and CDR2 is SMNVEV (reference sequence). The ends lost 5 bases at V and 4 bases at J; junction bases unmatched: 6. The CDR3 DNA follows: TGTGCCAGCAGTAGCGGCGGACAGGGCTATGGCTACACCTTC. This codes for CASSSGGQGYGYTF.